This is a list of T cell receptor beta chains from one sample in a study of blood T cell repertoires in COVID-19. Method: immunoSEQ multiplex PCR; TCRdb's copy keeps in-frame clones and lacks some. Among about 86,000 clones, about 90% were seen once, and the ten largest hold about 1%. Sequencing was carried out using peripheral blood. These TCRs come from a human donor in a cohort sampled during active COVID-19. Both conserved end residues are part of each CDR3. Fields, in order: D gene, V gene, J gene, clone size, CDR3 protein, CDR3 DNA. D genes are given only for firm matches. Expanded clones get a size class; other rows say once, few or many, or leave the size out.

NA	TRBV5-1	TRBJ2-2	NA	CASLLGAPRTGELFF	TGCGCCAGCCTTCTAGGGGCCCCTCGCACCGGGGAGCTGTTTTTT
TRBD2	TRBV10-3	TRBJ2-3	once	CAISRGGARTDTQYF	TGTGCCATCAGCCGGGGGGGGGCGCGGACAGATACGCAGTATTTT
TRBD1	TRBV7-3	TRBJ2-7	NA	CASSPGQGTYEQYF	TGTGCCAGCAGCCCGGGACAGGGCACCTACGAGCAGTACTTC
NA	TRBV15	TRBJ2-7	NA	CATSRDRGEYEQYF	TGTGCCACCAGCAGAGACAGGGGAGAATACGAGCAGTACTTC
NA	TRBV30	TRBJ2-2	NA	CAWRGAGLNTGELFF	TGTGCCTGGAGGGGGGCAGGGCTCAACACCGGGGAGCTGTTTTTT
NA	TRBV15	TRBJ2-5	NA	CATSRDRGGSYETQYF	TGTGCCACCAGCAGAGATCGAGGGGGATCATACGAGACCCAGTACTTC
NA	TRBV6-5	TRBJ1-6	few	CASTRAGRSPLHF	TGTGCCAGCACCCGGGCAGGGCGGTCACCCCTCCACTTT
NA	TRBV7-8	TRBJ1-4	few	CASSLGGGTLNEKLFF	TGTGCCAGCAGCTTAGGAGGGGGTACACTTAATGAAAAACTGTTTTTT
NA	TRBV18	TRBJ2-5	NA	CASSPPEETQYF	TGTGCCAGCTCACCACCGGAGGAGACCCAGTACTTC
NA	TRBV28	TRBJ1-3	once	CASSRLGGSSGNTIYF	TGTGCCAGCAGTCGTCTGGGGGGAAGCTCTGGAAACACCATATATTTT
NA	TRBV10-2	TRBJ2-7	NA	CASSDGQTYEQYF	TGCGCCAGCAGTGACGGACAGACTTACGAGCAGTACTTC
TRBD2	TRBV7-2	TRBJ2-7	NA	CASSFASGISYEQYF	TGTGCCAGCAGCTTTGCTAGCGGTATCTCCTACGAGCAGTACTTC
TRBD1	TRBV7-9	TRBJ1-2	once	CASSPPGQGSGYTF	TGTGCCAGCAGCCCCCCAGGACAGGGAAGCGGCTACACCTTC
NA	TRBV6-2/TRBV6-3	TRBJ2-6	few	CASSSLDISLGANVLTF	TGTGCCAGCAGTTCCCTTGACATTTCCCTGGGGGCCAACGTCCTGACTTTC
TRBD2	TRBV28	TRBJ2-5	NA	CASSFSEGTSGDQETQYF	TGTGCCAGCAGTTTTTCTGAAGGGACTAGCGGGGATCAAGAGACCCAGTACTTC
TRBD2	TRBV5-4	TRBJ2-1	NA	CASSPGGGGKGTYNEQFF	TGTGCCAGCAGCCCCGGGGGGGGCGGGAAGGGTACTTACAATGAGCAGTTCTTC